These T cell receptor beta chains were read from a single sample in a study of shared T cell receptors in the human thymus. Here immunoSEQ multiplex PCR was the method, and the copy in TCRdb shows in-frame clones only, minus some. This table has 540,000 or so clones, around three quarters appearing once. These data also featured in a second study, about human thymus T cells.

The source material was thymocytes. These receptors were taken from a boy in the first two years of life with a congenital heart defect. CDR3s include the opening cysteine and the closing phenylalanine or tryptophan. The D gene is left open where the match is weak. Size is stated for part of the rows, as once, few or many counts, or as a class when the clone is expanded.

v_call	j_call	d_call	clone_size	cdr3_aa	cdr3_nt
TRBV10-1	TRBJ2-7	NA	NA	CASSDLREVSYEQYF	TGCGCCAGCAGTGACCTCAGGGAGGTTTCCTACGAGCAGTACTTC
TRBV27	TRBJ2-7	TRBD2	NA	CASSPNGTSDSSYEQYF	TGTGCCAGCAGTCCTAACGGGACTAGCGATAGCTCCTACGAGCAGTACTTC
TRBV4-1	TRBJ2-1	NA	NA	CASSHPRPGGGAEQFF	TGCGCCAGCAGCCATCCCCGTCCAGGTGGGGGGGCTGAGCAGTTCTTC
TRBV2	TRBJ1-1	NA	few	CASSEGAGQPEAFF	TGTGCCAGCAGTGAAGGGGCAGGGCAGCCTGAAGCTTTCTTT
TRBV4-1	TRBJ2-7	NA	NA	CASSQDPSDRPYEQYF	TGCGCCAGCAGCCAAGACCCCTCCGACAGGCCATACGAGCAGTACTTC
TRBV7-6	TRBJ2-7	NA	NA	CASSLLGRSSYEQYF	TGTGCCAGCAGCTTACTGGGGCGGAGCTCCTACGAGCAGTACTTC
TRBV19	TRBJ2-1	TRBD2	NA	CASSVSVGERECNEQFF	TGTGCCAGTAGTGTTTCAGTCGGCGAGCGGGAGTGCAATGAGCAGTTCTTC
TRBV29-1	TRBJ2-5	NA	once	CSVEWVAGWQETQYF	TGCAGCGTTGAATGGGTGGCAGGGTGGCAAGAGACCCAGTACTTC
TRBV7-2	TRBJ2-7	TRBD1	NA	CASSPRDRGSRPYEQYF	TGTGCCAGCAGCCCCCGGGACAGGGGATCTAGACCCTACGAGCAGTACTTC
TRBV4-3	TRBJ1-2	NA	NA	CASSQTLTPHIRGNYGYTF	TGCGCCAGCAGCCAAACCCTCACCCCCCACATAAGGGGTAACTATGGCTACACCTTC
TRBV27	TRBJ2-5	NA	NA	CASSLSRASGEQETQYF	TGTGCCAGCAGTTTATCGAGAGCTTCAGGCGAACAAGAGACCCAGTACTTC
TRBV11-2	TRBJ2-1	TRBD2	once	CASSGRTSGRGYEQFF	TGTGCCAGCAGCGGGAGGACTAGCGGGAGAGGATATGAGCAGTTCTTC
TRBV11-3	TRBJ2-1	NA	once	CASSTYNEQFF	TGTGCCAGCAGCACTTACAATGAGCAGTTCTTC
TRBV28	TRBJ2-1	NA	once	CASSLRQYNEQFF	TGTGCCAGCAGTTTACGACAGTACAATGAGCAGTTCTTC
TRBV2	TRBJ1-1	TRBD1	once	CASRARQGVGDTEAFF	TGTGCCAGCAGGGCACGACAGGGAGTAGGTGACACTGAAGCTTTCTTT
TRBV5-8	TRBJ2-2	NA	NA	CASSLISITGELFF	TGTGCCAGCAGCTTGATTAGTATCACCGGGGAGCTGTTTTTT
TRBV5-4	TRBJ1-2	TRBD1	NA	CASSLWRQGTEGYTF	TGTGCCAGCAGCTTGTGGCGACAGGGGACTGAGGGCTACACCTTC
TRBV19	TRBJ2-1	NA	NA	CASSLRVEVYNEQFF	TGTGCCAGTAGTCTCCGGGTAGAGGTCTACAATGAGCAGTTCTTC
TRBV5-1	TRBJ2-3	NA	NA	CASSTGVRWSTDTQYF	TGCGCCAGCAGCACGGGGGTTAGATGGAGCACAGATACGCAGTATTTT
TRBV25-1	TRBJ1-4	NA	NA	CASSAWTRGGEKLFF	TGTGCCAGCAGTGCCTGGACGCGGGGAGGCGAAAAACTGTTTTTT
TRBV5-4	TRBJ2-7	TRBD2	NA	CASSLWVASGFYEQYF	TGTGCCAGCAGCTTGTGGGTGGCTAGCGGATTTTACGAGCAGTACTTC
TRBV4-1	TRBJ2-7	NA	few	CASSQNGGPAYEQYF	TGCGCCAGCAGCCAAAATGGCGGGCCTGCCTACGAGCAGTACTTC
TRBV4-1	TRBJ2-7	NA	NA	CASSQVAGWLYEQYF	TGCGCCAGCAGCCAAGTGGCGGGTTGGCTATACGAGCAGTACTTC
TRBV6-1	TRBJ2-7	TRBD1	NA	CASSAGTGTYEQYF	TGTGCCAGCAGCGCCGGGACAGGGACATACGAGCAGTACTTC
TRBV27	TRBJ2-7	TRBD2	once	CASSQGLAREQYF	TGTGCCAGCAGTCAGGGACTAGCGCGGGAGCAGTACTTC
TRBV6-1	TRBJ2-7	TRBD2	NA	CASRWREASYEQYF	TGTGCCAGCAGGTGGCGGGAGGCCTCCTACGAGCAGTACTTC
TRBV12-5	TRBJ2-2	TRBD1	NA	CASGRQGSAGELFF	TGTGCTAGTGGCCGACAGGGGTCGGCCGGGGAGCTGTTTTTT
TRBV11-2	TRBJ2-7	NA	once	CASSLDGGDNSYEQYF	TGTGCCAGCAGCTTAGATGGGGGGGACAACTCCTACGAGCAGTACTTC
TRBV4-3	TRBJ2-7	NA	NA	CASSQSPPAEEQYF	TGCGCCAGCAGCCAATCCCCCCCTGCTGAGGAGCAGTACTTC
TRBV11-3	TRBJ1-3	NA	NA	CASSLAGENSGNTIYF	TGTGCCAGCAGCTTAGCCGGTGAAAACTCTGGAAACACCATATATTTT
TRBV5-1	TRBJ2-7	TRBD1	NA	CASSRQGYEQYF	TGCGCCAGCAGCCGACAGGGTTACGAGCAGTACTTC
TRBV7-8	TRBJ2-2	TRBD1	NA	CASSLCGQGTNTGELFF	TGTGCCAGCAGCTTATGTGGACAGGGGACGAACACCGGGGAGCTGTTTTTT
TRBV25-1	TRBJ2-3	NA	NA	CASSLIQGGPSGDTQYF	TGTGCCAGCAGCCTTATTCAGGGTGGCCCCTCAGGGGATACGCAGTATTTT
TRBV9	TRBJ2-7	TRBD1	once	CASSAGTGYHEQYF	TGTGCCAGCTCCGCCGGGACAGGGTATCACGAGCAGTACTTC
TRBV6-1	TRBJ1-4	TRBD1	NA	CASRAGTEINEKLFF	TGTGCCAGCAGAGCCGGGACAGAGATTAATGAAAAACTGTTTTTT
TRBV11-3	TRBJ1-5	NA	NA	CASSLPSDTSNQPQHF	TGTGCCAGCAGCTTACCCTCGGACACGAGCAATCAGCCCCAGCATTTT
TRBV15	TRBJ2-2	NA	NA	CATSRVPTGPTGELFF	TGTGCCACCAGCAGAGTACCCACAGGTCCGACCGGGGAGCTGTTTTTT
TRBV15	TRBJ2-5	NA	NA	CATSSFSSEEKSDSTRQETQYF	TGTGCCACCAGCAGTTTTTCTTCGGAGGAGAAGAGCGACTCGACACGGCAAGAGACCCAGTACTTC